This T cell receptor beta chain stems from a study of blood T cell repertoires in COVID-19. Study-wide context: Collection of acute and convalescent COVID-19 samples took place in the United States, Italy and Spain. PBMCs, B-cell-depleted T cells, or T cells were the source of the cDNA or gDNA that made up the material.

CDR3 length: 16 amino acids. Germline V gives CDR1 SGHVS, CDR2 FNYEAQ. J gave up 0 bases and V 5 bases, and 6 bases lay outside the gene matches. Per the authors' pipeline: From reference gene primer amplification, estimates of nucleated cell counts were derived. The method was immunoSEQ multiplex PCR; TCRdb's version includes in-frame clones alone and lacks a portion of them. Clone size and V and J calls were adopted from that table, with D and trimming inferred from the DNA. The table lists tens of thousands of clones, around 72% of them singletons. Sequencing input: peripheral blood. The sequence was collected from a human donor with acute or convalescent COVID-19. The donor label of this sample is uncertain. The chain couples TRBV7-6 to TRBJ2-2; 7 bases line up with TRBD1. CDR3 coding DNA: TGTGCCAGCAGCCCGCAACAGGGGTCGAACACCGGGGAGCTGTTTTTT. It codes for CASSPQQGSNTGELFF.